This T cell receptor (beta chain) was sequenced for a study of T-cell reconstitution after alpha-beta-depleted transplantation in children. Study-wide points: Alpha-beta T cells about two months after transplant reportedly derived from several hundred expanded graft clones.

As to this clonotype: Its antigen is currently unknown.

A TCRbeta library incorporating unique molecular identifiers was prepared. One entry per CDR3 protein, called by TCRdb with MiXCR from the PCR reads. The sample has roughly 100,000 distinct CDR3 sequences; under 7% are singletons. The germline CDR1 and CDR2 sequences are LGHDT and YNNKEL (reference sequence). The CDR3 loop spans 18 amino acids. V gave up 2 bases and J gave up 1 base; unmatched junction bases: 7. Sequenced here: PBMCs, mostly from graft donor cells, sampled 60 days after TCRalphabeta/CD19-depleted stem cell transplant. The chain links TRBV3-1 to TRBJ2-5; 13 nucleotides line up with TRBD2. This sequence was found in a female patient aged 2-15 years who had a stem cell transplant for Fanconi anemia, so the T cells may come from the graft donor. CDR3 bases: TGTGCCAGCAGCCAAAGACCAGGACTAGCGGGGGTCCAAGAGACCCAGTACTTC. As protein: CASSQRPGLAGVQETQYF.